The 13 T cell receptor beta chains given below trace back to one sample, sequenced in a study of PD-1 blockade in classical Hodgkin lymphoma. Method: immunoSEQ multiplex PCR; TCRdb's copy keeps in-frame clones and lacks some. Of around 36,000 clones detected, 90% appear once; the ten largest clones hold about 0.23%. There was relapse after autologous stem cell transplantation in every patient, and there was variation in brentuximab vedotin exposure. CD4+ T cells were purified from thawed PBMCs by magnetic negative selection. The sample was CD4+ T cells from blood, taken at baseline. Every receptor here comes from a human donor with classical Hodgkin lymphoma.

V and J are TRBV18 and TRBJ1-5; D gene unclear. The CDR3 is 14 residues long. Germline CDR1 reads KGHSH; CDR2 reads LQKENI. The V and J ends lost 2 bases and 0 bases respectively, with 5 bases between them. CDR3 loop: CASSPSNSNQPQHF. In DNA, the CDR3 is TGTGCCAGCTCACCATCCAATAGCAATCAGCCCCAGCATTTT.

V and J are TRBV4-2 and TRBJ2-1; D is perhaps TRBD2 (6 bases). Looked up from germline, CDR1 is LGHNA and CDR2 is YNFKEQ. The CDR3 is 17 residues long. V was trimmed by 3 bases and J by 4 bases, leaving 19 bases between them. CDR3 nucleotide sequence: TGTGCCAGCAGCCACCGGGCGGGGAGCGGCCAATACAATGAGCAGTTCTTC. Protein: CASSHRAGSGQYNEQFF.

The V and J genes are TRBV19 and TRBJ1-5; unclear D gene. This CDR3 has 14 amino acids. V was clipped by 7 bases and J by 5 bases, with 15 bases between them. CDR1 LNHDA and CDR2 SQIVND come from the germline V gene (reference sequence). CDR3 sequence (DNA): TGTGCCAGTACCACTCGGGTAGATGATCAGCCCCAGCATTTT. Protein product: CASTTRVDDQPQHF.

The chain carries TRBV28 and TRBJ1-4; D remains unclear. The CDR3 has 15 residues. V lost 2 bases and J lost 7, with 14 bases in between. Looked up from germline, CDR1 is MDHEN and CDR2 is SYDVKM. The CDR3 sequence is CASSLLGPLGEKLFF. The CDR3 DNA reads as TGTGCCAGCAGTTTACTCGGGCCCCTGGGTGAAAAACTGTTTTTT.

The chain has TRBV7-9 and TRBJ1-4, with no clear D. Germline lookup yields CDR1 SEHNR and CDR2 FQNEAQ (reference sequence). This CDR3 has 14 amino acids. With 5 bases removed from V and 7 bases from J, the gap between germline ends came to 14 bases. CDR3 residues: CASSHGSVGEKLFF. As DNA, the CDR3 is TGTGCCAGCAGCCACGGGTCGGTCGGTGAAAAACTGTTTTTT.

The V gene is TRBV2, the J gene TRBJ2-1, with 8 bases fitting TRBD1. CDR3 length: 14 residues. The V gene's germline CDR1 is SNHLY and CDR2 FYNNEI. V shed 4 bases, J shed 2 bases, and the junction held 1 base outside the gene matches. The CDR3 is CASSAGQAYNEQFF. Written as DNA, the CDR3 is TGTGCCAGCAGTGCGGGACAGGCCTACAATGAGCAGTTCTTC. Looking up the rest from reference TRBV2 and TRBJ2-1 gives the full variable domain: EPEVTQTPSHQVTQMGQEVILRCVPISNHLYFYWYRQILGQKVEFLVSFYNNEISEKSEIFDDQFSVERPDGSNFTLKIRSTKLEDSAMYFCASSAGQAYNEQFFGPGTRLTVL.

DNA for the CDR3: TGTGCCAGCAGCTTAGAACGGTTCTATGGCTACACCTTC. This codes for CASSLERFYGYTF. The rearrangement joins TRBV11-2 to TRBJ1-2, with unresolved D. Between the trimmed V and J ends, which lost 0 bases and 4 bases, there was a span of 6 bases. Germline V gives CDR1 SGHAT, CDR2 FQNNGV. The CDR3 loop spans 13 amino acids. The entire variable domain, with the rest obtained from reference TRBV11-2 and TRBJ1-2, is as follows: EAGVAQSPRYKIIEKRQSVAFWCNPISGHATLYWYQQILGQGPKLLIQFQNNGVVDDSQLPKDRFSAERLKGVDSTLKIQPAKLEDSAVYLCASSLERFYGYTFGSGTRLTVV.

The CDR3 protein is CASSIGTGTKNIQYF. CDR3 DNA: TGTGCCAGTAGTATAGGTACCGGGACCAAAAACATTCAGTACTTC. The chain carries TRBV19 and TRBJ2-4, with D perhaps TRBD2 (5 bases). Germline-derived CDR1 and CDR2 are LNHDA and SQIVND (reference sequence). V was clipped by 1 base and J by 2 bases, with 9 bases between them. This CDR3 has 15 residues.

The DNA of the CDR3 is TGCGCCAGCAGCCTTACGATATCCTCTAACTATGGCTACACCTTC. It translates to CASSLTISSNYGYTF. The V and J genes are TRBV5-1 and TRBJ1-2; D uncertain. The CDR3 has 15 residues. V lost 4 bases and J 0 bases, leaving 13 bases between the germline ends. The germline V gene has CDR1 SGHRS and CDR2 YFSETQ.

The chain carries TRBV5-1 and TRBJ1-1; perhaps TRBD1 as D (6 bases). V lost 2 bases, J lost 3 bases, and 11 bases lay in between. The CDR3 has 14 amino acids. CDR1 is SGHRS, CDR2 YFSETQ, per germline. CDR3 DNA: TGCGCCAGCAGCTTACAGGGACGGGACACTGAAGCTTTCTTT. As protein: CASSLQGRDTEAFF. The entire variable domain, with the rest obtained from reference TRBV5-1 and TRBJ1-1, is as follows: KAGVTQTPRYLIKTRGQQVTLSCSPISGHRSVSWYQQTPGQGLQFLFEYFSETQRNKGNFPGRFSGRQFSNSRSEMNVSTLELGDSALYLCASSLQGRDTEAFFGQGTRLTVV.

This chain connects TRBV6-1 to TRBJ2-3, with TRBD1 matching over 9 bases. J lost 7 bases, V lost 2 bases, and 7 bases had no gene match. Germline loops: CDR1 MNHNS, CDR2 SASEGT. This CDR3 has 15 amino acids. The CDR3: CASSETRTGVNTQYF. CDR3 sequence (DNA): TGTGCCAGCAGTGAAACCCGGACAGGGGTGAATACGCAGTATTTT.

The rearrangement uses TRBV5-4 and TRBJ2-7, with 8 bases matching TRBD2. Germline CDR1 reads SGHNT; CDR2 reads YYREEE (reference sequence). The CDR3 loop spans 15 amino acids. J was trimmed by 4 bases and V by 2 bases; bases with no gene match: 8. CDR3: CASSFASGRQYEQYF. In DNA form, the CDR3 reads TGTGCCAGCAGCTTCGCCAGCGGGAGACAATACGAGCAGTACTTC.

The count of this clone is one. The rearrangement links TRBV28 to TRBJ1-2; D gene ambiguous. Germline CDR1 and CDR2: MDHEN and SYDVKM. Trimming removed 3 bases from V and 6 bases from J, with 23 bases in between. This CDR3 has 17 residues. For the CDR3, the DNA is TGTGCCAGCAGTTTGGGGATGGGGTCTTCTCTGTCTCATGGCTACACCTTC. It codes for CASSLGMGSSLSHGYTF.